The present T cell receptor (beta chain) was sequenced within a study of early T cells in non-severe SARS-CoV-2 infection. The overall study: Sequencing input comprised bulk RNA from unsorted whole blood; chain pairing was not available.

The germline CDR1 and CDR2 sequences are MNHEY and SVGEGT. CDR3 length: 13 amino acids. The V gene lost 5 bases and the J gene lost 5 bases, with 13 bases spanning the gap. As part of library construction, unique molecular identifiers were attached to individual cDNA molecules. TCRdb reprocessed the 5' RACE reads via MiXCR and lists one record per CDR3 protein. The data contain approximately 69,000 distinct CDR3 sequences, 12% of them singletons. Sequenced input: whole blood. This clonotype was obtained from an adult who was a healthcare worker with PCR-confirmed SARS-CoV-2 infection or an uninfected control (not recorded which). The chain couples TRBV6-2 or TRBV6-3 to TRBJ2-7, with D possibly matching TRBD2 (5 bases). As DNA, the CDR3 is TGTGCCAGCAGTATCCTCGAGGGCGACGAGCAGTACTTC. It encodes CASSILEGDEQYF.